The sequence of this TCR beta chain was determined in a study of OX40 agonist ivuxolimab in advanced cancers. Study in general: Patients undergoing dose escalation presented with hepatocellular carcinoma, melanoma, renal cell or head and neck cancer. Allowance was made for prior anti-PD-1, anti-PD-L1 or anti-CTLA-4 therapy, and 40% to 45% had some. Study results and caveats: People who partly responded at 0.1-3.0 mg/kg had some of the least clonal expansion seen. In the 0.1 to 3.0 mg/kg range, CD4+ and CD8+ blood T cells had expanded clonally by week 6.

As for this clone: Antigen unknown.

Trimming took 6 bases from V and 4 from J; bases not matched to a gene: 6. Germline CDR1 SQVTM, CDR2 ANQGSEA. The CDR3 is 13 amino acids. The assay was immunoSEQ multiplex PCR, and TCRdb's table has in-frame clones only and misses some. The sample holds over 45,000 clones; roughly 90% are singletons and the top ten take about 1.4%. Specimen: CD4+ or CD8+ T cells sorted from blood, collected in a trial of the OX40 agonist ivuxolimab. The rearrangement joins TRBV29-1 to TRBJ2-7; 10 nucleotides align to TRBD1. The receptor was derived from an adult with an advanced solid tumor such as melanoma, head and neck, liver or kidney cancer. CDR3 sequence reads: CSVTGTGVYEQYF. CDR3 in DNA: TGCAGCGTCACCGGGACAGGGGTTTACGAGCAGTACTTC.